This entry lists 7 T cell receptor beta chains sequenced from one sample in a study of beta chain features in type 1 diabetes (dated by TCRdb to the late 2010s). Library preparation used the immunoSEQ multiplex PCR assay. The entire amount of isolated RNA was reverse transcribed using the High Capacity cDNA Reverse Transcription Kit, so the sequenced TCRB transcripts were expressed ones. The source is immuneACCESS, and TCRdb retained only in-frame sequences with V and J called. Part of the clones is not carried over; for the studies checked, unresolved V genes explain less than half of this, and the remainder is unexplained. The sample table lists about 230,000 clones, roughly 9.6% of them with a count of one. The ten biggest clones cover 0.03% to 0.04% of the sample. Sequences were obtained from naive CD4+ T cells from blood. According to the study, the label for this sample's cell subset or site signals: true naive CD4+ T cells. All receptors come from a woman between 18 and 30 years old in good health.

This clone was detected a few times. This chain joins TRBV4-2 and TRBJ2-4; the D gene is possibly TRBD2 (6 bases). Trimming took 4 bases from V and 8 from J, leaving 21 bases between them. The V gene's germline CDR1 is LGHNA and CDR2 YNFKEQ. The CDR3 is 16 residues long. CDR3 region: CASSPRGDSAKYIQYF. In DNA form, the CDR3 reads TGTGCCAGCAGCCCCCGCGGGGACTCCGCAAAATACATTCAGTACTTC.

The genes are TRBV5-1 and TRBJ2-5, with no clear D. TRBJ2-7 matches the DNA end more closely, so the J call is doubtful. Germline loops: CDR1 SGHRS, CDR2 YFSETQ. This CDR3 spans 14 amino acids. The CDR3 reads CASSPGATNYEQYF. The CDR3 bases are TGCGCCAGCAGCCCCGGAGCGACGAACTACGAGCAGTACTTC.

This clone has only a few counts. V usage is TRBV18 and J usage is TRBJ1-1; D uncertain. V shed 0 bases and J shed 1 base, with 9 bases lying between them. CDR1 and CDR2 (germline): KGHSH, LQKENI. The CDR3 has 15 residues. The CDR3 spells CASSPPMSGNTEAFF. The CDR3 nucleotides are TGTGCCAGCTCACCACCTATGTCAGGGAACACTGAAGCTTTCTTT. Supplemented by reference TRBV18 and TRBJ1-1, the full variable domain reads NAGVMQNPRHLVRRRGQEARLRCSPMKGHSHVYWYRQLPEEGLKFMVYLQKENIIDESGMPKERFSAEFPKEGPSILRIQQVVRGDSAAYFCASSPPMSGNTEAFFGQGTRLTVV.

This clone has a handful of counts. In DNA, the CDR3 is TGTGCCAGCAGCTTGAGCAGGGTGGAGGGGGAGACCCAGTACTTC. Amino acid sequence: CASSLSRVEGETQYF. This sequence joins TRBV5-4 and TRBJ2-5, with a tentative D call TRBD2 (6 bases). Germline lookup yields CDR1 SGHNT and CDR2 YYREEE (reference sequence). The CDR3 has 15 residues. The V end lost 1 base, the J end lost 5 bases, and 15 bases lay between the germline ends.

CDR3 bases: TGTGCCAGCAGTGAACTTGCGGGCGGAGGAGGCTACACCTTC. It specifies CASSELAGGGGYTF. The genes are TRBV6-1 and TRBJ1-2; no clear D gene. V lost 2 bases and J 8 bases, leaving 15 bases between the germline ends. The CDR3 is 14 amino acids. The germline V gene has CDR1 MNHNS and CDR2 SASEGT.

CDR3 protein: CASSLGTGADNEKLFF. The CDR3 region has the DNA TGTGCCAGCAGCTTAGGCACAGGGGCGGATAATGAAAAACTGTTTTTT. V is TRBV7-9 and J is TRBJ1-4; 7 bases map to TRBD1. The CDR3 has 16 amino acids. CDR1 and CDR2 from the germline V gene are SEHNR and FQNEAQ (reference sequence). Germline trimming cut 1 base from V and 4 bases from J; bases unmatched to any gene: 6.

This clone came up a few times. V gene TRBV5-1 combines with J gene TRBJ2-1; TRBD2 matches at 11 bases. This CDR3 has 16 residues. CDR1 SGHRS and CDR2 YFSETQ come from the germline V gene. After removal of 2 bases from V and 3 bases from J, the junction contained 4 bases not matched to a gene. The CDR3 DNA reads TGCGCCAGCAGCTTACAGACTAGCGGGATCTACAATGAGCAGTTCTTC. This translates into CASSLQTSGIYNEQFF.